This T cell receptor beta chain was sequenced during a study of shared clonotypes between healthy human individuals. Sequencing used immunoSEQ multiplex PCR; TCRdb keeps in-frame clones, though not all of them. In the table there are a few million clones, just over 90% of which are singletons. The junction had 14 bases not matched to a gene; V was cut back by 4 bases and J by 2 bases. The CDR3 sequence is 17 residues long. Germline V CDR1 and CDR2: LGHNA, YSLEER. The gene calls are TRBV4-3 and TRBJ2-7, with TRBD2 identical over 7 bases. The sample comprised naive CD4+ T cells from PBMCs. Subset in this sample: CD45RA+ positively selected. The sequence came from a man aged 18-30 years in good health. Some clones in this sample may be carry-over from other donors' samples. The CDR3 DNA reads TGCGCCAGCAGCCCGTCCCGACCGGCTAGCGGTCCCTACGAGCAGTACTTC. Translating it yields CASSPSRPASGPYEQYF.